The 3 T cell receptor beta chains reported below all come from one sample, sequenced in a study of breast tumors, draining lymph nodes, adjacent tissues. One entry per CDR3 protein results from TCRdb running MiXCR on the multiplex PCR reads. The repertoire holds approximately 100,000 distinct CDR3 sequences, with 21% as singletons. The lymph nodes were axillary draining lymph nodes from breast cancer patients. The sequencing sample was made of axillary lymph node tissue. The source is a female donor with breast cancer. Some clones in this sample may be carry-over from other donors' samples.

This clonotype has ten or more counts. The J gene is TRBJ2-5, the V gene TRBV29-1; TRBD1 aligns across 7 bases. With V trimmed by 3 bases and J by 4 bases, 5 bases remained unmatched. Germline V CDR1 and CDR2: SQVTM, ANQGSEA. The CDR3 contains 13 residues. CDR3 coding DNA: TGCAGCGTTGATGGCCCAGGGGGAGAGACCCAGTACTTC. This encodes CSVDGPGGETQYF.

In its sample, this clonotype was seen many times. V usage is TRBV11-2 and J usage is TRBJ2-7; 8 nucleotides line up with TRBD2. The CDR3 has 15 residues. V shed 3 bases and J 5 bases; nucleotides not matched to a gene: 9. Germline CDR1 is SGHAT and CDR2 is FQNNGV. DNA of the CDR3: TGTGCCAGCAGCTTGGCCCCGGGAGGGTTCGACGAGCAGTACTTC. The encoded protein is CASSLAPGGFDEQYF. Full variable domain (rest looked up from reference TRBV11-2 and TRBJ2-7): EAGVAQSPRYKIIEKRQSVAFWCNPISGHATLYWYQQILGQGPKLLIQFQNNGVVDDSQLPKDRFSAERLKGVDSTLKIQPAKLEDSAVYLCASSLAPGGFDEQYFGPGTRLTVT.

This clonotype was detected many times. The chain links TRBV6-1 to TRBJ1-2; 9 bases agree with TRBD1. The CDR3 covers 14 residues. V lost 7 bases, J lost 4 bases, and 7 bases stayed unmatched. Germline V gene sequence: CDR1 MNHNS, CDR2 SASEGT. The CDR3 region is CASTLSTGGYGYTF. In DNA, the CDR3 is TGTGCCAGCACTCTGTCGACAGGGGGCTATGGCTACACCTTC.